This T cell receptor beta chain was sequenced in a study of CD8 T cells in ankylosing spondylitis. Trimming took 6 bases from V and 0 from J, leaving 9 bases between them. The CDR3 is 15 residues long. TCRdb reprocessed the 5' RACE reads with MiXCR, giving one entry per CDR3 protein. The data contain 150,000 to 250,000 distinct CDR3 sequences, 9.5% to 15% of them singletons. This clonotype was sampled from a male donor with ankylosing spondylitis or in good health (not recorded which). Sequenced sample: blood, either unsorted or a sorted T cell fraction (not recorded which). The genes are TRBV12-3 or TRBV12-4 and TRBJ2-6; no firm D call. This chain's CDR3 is CASSSSYSGANVLTF. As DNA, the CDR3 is TGTGCCAGCAGCTCGTCCTACTCTGGGGCCAACGTCCTGACTTTC.